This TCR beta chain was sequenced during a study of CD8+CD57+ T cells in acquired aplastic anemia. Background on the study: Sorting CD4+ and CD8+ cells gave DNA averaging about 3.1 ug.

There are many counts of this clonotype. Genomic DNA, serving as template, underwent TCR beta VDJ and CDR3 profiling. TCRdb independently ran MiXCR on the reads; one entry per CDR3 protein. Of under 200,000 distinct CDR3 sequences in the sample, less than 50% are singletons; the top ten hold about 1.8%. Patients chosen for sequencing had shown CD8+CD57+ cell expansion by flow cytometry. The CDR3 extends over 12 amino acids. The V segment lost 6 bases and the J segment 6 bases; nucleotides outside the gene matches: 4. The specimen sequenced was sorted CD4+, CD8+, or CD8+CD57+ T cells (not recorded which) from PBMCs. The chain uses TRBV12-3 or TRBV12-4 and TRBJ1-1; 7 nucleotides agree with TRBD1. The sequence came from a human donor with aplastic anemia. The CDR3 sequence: CASSLRGAEAFF. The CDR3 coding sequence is TGTGCCAGCAGCCTCAGGGGGGCTGAAGCTTTCTTT.